The clone carrying this T cell receptor (beta chain) turned up a few times. The sample belongs to a study of PD-1 blockade in classical Hodgkin lymphoma. This table comes from immunoSEQ multiplex PCR, and its TCRdb copy is limited to in-frame clones, with some not included. The table has roughly 150,000 clones, approximately 81% seen once. All the patients suffered relapse after autologous stem cell transplantation, and brentuximab vedotin exposure differed. The germline gives CDR1 KGHSH, CDR2 LQKENI. The CDR3 extends over 14 amino acids. Trimming removed 6 bases from V and 0 bases from J, with 11 bases in between.

Sequenced here: peripheral blood mononuclear cells (PBMCs), sampled before the second cycle of nivolumab. J is TRBJ1-1 and V is TRBV18; D is uncertain. The sequence was obtained from a human donor with classical Hodgkin lymphoma. The CDR3 DNA is TGTGCCAGCTCCGAGAAAGGGATGAACACTGAAGCTTTCTTT. It specifies CASSEKGMNTEAFF.